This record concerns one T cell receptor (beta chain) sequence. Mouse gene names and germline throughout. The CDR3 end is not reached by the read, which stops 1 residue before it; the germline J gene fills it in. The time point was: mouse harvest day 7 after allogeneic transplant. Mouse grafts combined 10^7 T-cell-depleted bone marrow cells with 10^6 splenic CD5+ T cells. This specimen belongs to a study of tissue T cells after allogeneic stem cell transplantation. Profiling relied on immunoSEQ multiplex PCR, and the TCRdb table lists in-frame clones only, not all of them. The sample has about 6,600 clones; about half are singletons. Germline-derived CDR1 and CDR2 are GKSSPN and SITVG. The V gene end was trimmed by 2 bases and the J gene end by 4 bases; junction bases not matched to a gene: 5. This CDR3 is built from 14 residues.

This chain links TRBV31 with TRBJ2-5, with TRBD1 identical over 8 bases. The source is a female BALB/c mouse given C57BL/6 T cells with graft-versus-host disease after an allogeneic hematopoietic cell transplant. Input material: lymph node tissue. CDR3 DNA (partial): TGTGCCTGGAGTAGGGGGACAGGAAAAGACACCCAGTAC. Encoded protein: CAWSRGTGKDTQY. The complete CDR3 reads CAWSRGTGKDTQYF.